This TCR beta chain was captured by sequencing in a study of Graves' ophthalmopathy and Graves' hyperthyroidism. Study overall: Being free of ophthalmopathy for 18 months of follow-up defined stable hyperthyroidism. Study results and caveats: The 13-signature model separated ophthalmopathy from stable hyperthyroidism at around 90% sensitivity and around 80% specificity.

Note on this clonotype: Its antigen is undetermined.

Amplification of the TCR beta CDR3 regions used RNA transcripts (as template). First-round RT-PCR with HTBI primers preceded a second-round multiplex PCR. TCRdb re-called the multiplex PCR reads through MiXCR, storing one row per CDR3 protein. Among over a million distinct CDR3 sequences, 36% were seen once, and the ten largest hold more than 9.5%. Unmatched junction bases numbered 11, after V lost 10 bases and J lost 7 bases. The CDR3 runs 13 residues. CDR1 is SEHNR, CDR2 FQNEAQ, per germline (reference sequence). The origin of this receptor is an adult man with Graves' hyperthyroidism. The sequenced sample was peripheral blood or thyroid tissue (not recorded which). The gene calls are TRBV7-9 and TRBJ2-7; 9 nucleotides align to TRBD1. The CDR3 region is CATQPGQGCEQYF. The CDR3 DNA sequence: TGTGCCACCCAACCGGGACAGGGCTGTGAGCAGTACTTC.